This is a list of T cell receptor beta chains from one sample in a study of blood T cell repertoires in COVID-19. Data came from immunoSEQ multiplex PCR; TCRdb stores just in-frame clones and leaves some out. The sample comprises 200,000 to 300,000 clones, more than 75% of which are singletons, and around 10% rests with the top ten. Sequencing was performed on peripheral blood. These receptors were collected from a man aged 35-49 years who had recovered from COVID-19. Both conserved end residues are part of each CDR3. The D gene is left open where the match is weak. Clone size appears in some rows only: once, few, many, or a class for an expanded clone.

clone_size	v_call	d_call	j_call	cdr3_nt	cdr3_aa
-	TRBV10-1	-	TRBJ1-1	TGCGCCACCGTGGAAGGGGCTGAAGCTTTCTTT	CATVEGAEAFF
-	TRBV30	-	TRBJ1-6	TGTGCCTGGGCCCTCGGGGACGGGGGTTCACCCCTCCACTTT	CAWALGDGGSPLHF
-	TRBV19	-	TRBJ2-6	TGTGCCAGTAGTATACCCCGGGCTGGGGCCAACGTCCTGACTTTC	CASSIPRAGANVLTF
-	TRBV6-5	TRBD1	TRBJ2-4	TGTGCCAGCAGTTTGTCCTCGACAGGGGAAAACATTCAGTACTTC	CASSLSSTGENIQYF
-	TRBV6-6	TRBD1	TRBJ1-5	TGTGCCAGCAGTTACTCTGGGGGACAGGGCAATCAGCCCCAGCATTTT	CASSYSGGQGNQPQHF
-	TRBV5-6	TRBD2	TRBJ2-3	TGTGCCAGCAGCTCTGCTAGCGGGGGGCCAGATACGCAGTATTTT	CASSSASGGPDTQYF
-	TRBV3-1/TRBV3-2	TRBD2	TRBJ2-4	TGTGCCAGCAGCCACCGCTCGACTAGCGGGGGGGTTTCCAAAAACATTCAGTACTTC	CASSHRSTSGGVSKNIQYF
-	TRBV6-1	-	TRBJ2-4	TGTGCCAGCAGTGACGAGGGTTTTGGAGCCAAAAACATTCAGTACTTC	CASSDEGFGAKNIQYF
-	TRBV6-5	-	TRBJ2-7	TGTGCCAGCAGTAGTACATACGAGCAGTACTTC	CASSSTYEQYF
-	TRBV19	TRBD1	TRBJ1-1	TGTGCCAGTAGTCCCGGGACAGGCCGGTGGGCTTTCTTT	CASSPGTGRWAFF
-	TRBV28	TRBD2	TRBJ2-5	TGTGCCAGCAGTTTACTAGCGGGAGAAGAGACCCAGTACTTC	CASSLLAGEETQYF
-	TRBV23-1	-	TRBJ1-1	TGCGCCAGCAGTCTTTGGGGGCGGGGGACTGAAGCTTTCTTT	CASSLWGRGTEAFF
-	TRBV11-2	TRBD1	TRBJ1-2	TGTGCCAGCAGCCCCGTGGGGACAGGGGATTTTTATGGCTACACCTTC	CASSPVGTGDFYGYTF
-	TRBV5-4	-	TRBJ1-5	TGTGCCAGCAGCTTGGAGCGCAATCAGCCCCAGCATTTT	CASSLERNQPQHF
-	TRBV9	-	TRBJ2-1	TGTGCCAGCAGCGTAGCACTAGCCCATGAGCAGTTCTTC	CASSVALAHEQFF
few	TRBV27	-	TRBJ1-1	TGTGCCAGCAGTTTACAGGGAAACACTGAAGCTTTCTTT	CASSLQGNTEAFF
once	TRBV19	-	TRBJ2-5	TGTGCCAGTAGTACGGGGGAGACCCAGTACTTC	CASSTGETQYF
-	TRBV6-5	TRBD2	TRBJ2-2	TGTGCCTCCGATCTAGCGGTGAACACCGGGGAGCTGTTTTTT	CASDLAVNTGELFF
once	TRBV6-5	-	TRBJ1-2	TGTGCCTCCCGTAGAGGACCCGCGGGAGATGGCTACACCTTC	CASRRGPAGDGYTF